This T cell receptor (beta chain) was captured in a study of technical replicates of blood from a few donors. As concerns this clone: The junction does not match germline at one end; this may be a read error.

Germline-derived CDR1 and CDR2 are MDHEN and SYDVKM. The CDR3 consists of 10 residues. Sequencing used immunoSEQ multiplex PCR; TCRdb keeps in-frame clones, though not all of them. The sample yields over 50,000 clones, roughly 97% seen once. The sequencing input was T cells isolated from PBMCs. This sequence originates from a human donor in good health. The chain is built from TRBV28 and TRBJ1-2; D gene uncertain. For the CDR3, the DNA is TGTGCCAGCAGTTCTAGGAACCCTCACTTC. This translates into CASSSRNPHF.